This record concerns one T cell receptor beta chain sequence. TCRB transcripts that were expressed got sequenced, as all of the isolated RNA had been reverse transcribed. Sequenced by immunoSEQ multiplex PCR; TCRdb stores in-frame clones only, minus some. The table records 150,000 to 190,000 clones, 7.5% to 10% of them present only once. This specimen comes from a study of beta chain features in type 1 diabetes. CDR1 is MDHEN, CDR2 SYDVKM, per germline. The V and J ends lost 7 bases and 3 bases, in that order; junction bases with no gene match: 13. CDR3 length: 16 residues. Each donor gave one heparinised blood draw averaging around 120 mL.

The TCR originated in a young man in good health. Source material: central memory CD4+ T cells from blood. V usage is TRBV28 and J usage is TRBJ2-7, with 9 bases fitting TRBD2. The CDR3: CASNTPSAGGNYEQYF. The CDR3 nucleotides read TGTGCCAGCAACACACCCTCGGCGGGAGGGAACTACGAGCAGTACTTC.